The 31 T cell receptor beta chains presented below share a single source sample, sequenced in a study of early T cells in non-severe SARS-CoV-2 infection. TCRdb itself ran the 5' RACE reads through MiXCR, one entry per CDR3 protein. The sample consists of about 60,000 distinct CDR3 sequences, roughly an eighth of them appearing once. Sequenced material: whole blood. These receptors were taken from an adult who was a healthcare worker with PCR-confirmed SARS-CoV-2 infection or an uninfected control (not recorded which).

This clonotype was detected a few times. The chain joins TRBV19 to TRBJ2-5; weak D call: TRBD2 (5 bases). Looked up from germline, CDR1 is LNHDA and CDR2 is SQIVND (reference sequence). This CDR3 comprises 12 residues. V was shortened by 3 bases and J by 4 bases, with 6 bases between the two germline ends. The CDR3 nucleotides are TGTGCCAGTAGTATTGAGGGAGAGACCCAGTACTTC. Translating it yields CASSIEGETQYF. The full variable domain, its missing parts supplied by reference TRBV19 and TRBJ2-5, is DGGITQSPKYLFRKEGQNVTLSCEQNLNHDAMYWYRQDPGQGLRLIYYSQIVNDFQKGDIAEGYSVSREKKESFPLTVTSAQKNPTAFYLCASSIEGETQYFGPGTRLLVL.

This clonotype was observed at least ten times. The chain employs TRBV20-1 and TRBJ1-2; maybe TRBD1 (6 bases). Trimming stripped 0 bases from V and 8 bases from J, with 16 bases between. Looked up from germline, CDR1 is DFQATT and CDR2 is SNEGSKA (reference sequence). This CDR3 comprises 14 residues. The CDR3 region is CSARELEGERGYTF. Written as DNA, the CDR3 is TGCAGTGCTAGAGAGTTGGAGGGGGAAAGGGGCTACACCTTC.

This clonotype showed up many times. The J gene is TRBJ2-1, the V gene TRBV20-1, with a possible D match to TRBD2 (5 bases). This CDR3 is built from 14 residues. V was clipped by 1 base and J by 6 bases, with 13 bases between them. Germline V gene sequence: CDR1 DFQATT, CDR2 SNEGSKA (reference sequence). This CDR3 is CSARAGGTPNEQFF. The CDR3 nucleotides are TGCAGTGCTAGAGCCGGAGGAACTCCCAATGAGCAGTTCTTC.

Only a few counts were recorded for this clonotype. The V call is TRBV12-3 or TRBV12-4, the J call TRBJ1-5; no clear D gene. Trimming removed 1 base from V and 5 bases from J, with 6 bases in between. CDR3 size: 13 residues. CDR3 nucleotides: TGTGCCAGCAGTTTAGGGGGTCATCAGCCCCAGCATTTT. Protein: CASSLGGHQPQHF.

This clonotype was recorded only once. The chain carries TRBV2 and TRBJ2-7; possible D gene TRBD2, 5 bases. V was shortened by 4 bases and J by 7 bases, with 17 bases between the two germline ends. The CDR3 runs 14 residues. The V gene's germline CDR1 is SNHLY and CDR2 FYNNEI. The CDR3 sequence: CASSGGSASREQYF. Written as DNA, the CDR3 is TGTGCCAGCAGTGGTGGGAGCGCGAGTCGTGAGCAGTACTTC.

Only a few counts were recorded for this clonotype. The chain links TRBV12-3 or TRBV12-4 to TRBJ2-3, with TRBD1 identical over 7 bases. The trim removed 5 bases at V and 2 bases at J, leaving 7 bases unmatched. CDR3 length: 15 residues. The CDR3 sequence: CASSLRQGHTDTQYF. CDR3 nucleotides: TGTGCCAGCAGTCTAAGACAGGGACACACAGATACGCAGTATTTT.

This clonotype was counted ten times or more. Written as DNA, the CDR3 is TGTGCCAGCCGGACAGGAGAGGATTCACCCCTCCACTTT. Its translation: CASRTGEDSPLHF. V gene TRBV6-5 combines with J gene TRBJ1-6, with TRBD1 identical over 7 bases. With 8 bases clipped from V and 8 bases from J, the junction kept 6 bases outside the gene matches. The CDR3 loop spans 13 amino acids. Germline CDR1 MNHEY, CDR2 SVGAGI.

This clonotype appeared a few times. The gene calls are TRBV5-4 and TRBJ2-3, with D possibly TRBD2 on 7 matching bases. V was cut by 4 bases and J by 5 bases, with 14 bases left in between. The CDR3 has 14 residues. Germline CDR1 reads SGHNT; CDR2 reads YYREEE (reference sequence). The CDR3 region is CASSPEGGRDTQYF. The DNA for the CDR3 is TGTGCCAGCAGCCCGGAGGGGGGGAGAGATACGCAGTATTTT.

This clonotype was observed at least ten times. This chain uses TRBV20-1 with TRBJ2-5; TRBD2 might be the D (6 bases). Trimming took 0 bases from V and 6 from J, leaving 17 bases between them. Germline CDR1 and CDR2: DFQATT and SNEGSKA (reference sequence). This CDR3 spans 15 amino acids. CDR3 nucleotides: TGCAGTGCTAGAGATTACGGGAGCCGGGGGAAGACCCAGTACTTC. Its translation: CSARDYGSRGKTQYF.

This clonotype was recorded a few times. The rearrangement links TRBV28 to TRBJ2-7, with 9 nucleotides matching TRBD1. The CDR3 is 12 residues long. Trimming took 8 bases from V and 6 from J; bases not matched to a gene: 5. Germline CDR1 MDHEN, CDR2 SYDVKM. CDR3 loop: CASRDRAIEQYF. The CDR3 DNA sequence: TGTGCCAGCCGGGACAGGGCTATCGAGCAGTACTTC. Full variable domain (remainder filled in from reference TRBV28 and TRBJ2-7): DVKVTQSSRYLVKRTGEKVFLECVQDMDHENMFWYRQDPGLGLRLIYFSYDVKMKEKGDIPEGYSVSREKKERFSLILESASTNQTSMYLCASRDRAIEQYFGPGTRLTVT.

The chain is built from TRBV24-1 and TRBJ2-1; D unresolved. Germline CDR1 KGHDR, CDR2 SFDVKD. This CDR3 has 13 residues. Trimming stripped 6 bases from V and 8 bases from J, with 13 bases between. CDR3 nucleotides: TGTGCCACCAGTCCTCTAGGTCGGGATGAGCAGTTCTTC. Its translation: CATSPLGRDEQFF.

The V and J genes are TRBV6-2 or TRBV6-3 and TRBJ2-1, with 10 bases matching TRBD2. The CDR3 totals 16 residues. J lost 0 bases, V lost 7 bases, and 6 bases had no gene match. Germline V gene lookup returns CDR1 MNHEY and CDR2 SVGEGT. In DNA, the CDR3 is TGTGCCAGCACGGTAGCGGGGGGAAGCTCCTACAATGAGCAGTTCTTC. This translates into CASTVAGGSSYNEQFF.

This clonotype was counted many times. The V and J genes are TRBV14 and TRBJ1-6; D unresolved. V was clipped by 3 bases and J by 10 bases, with 7 bases between them. This CDR3 contains 12 residues. Germline V gives CDR1 SGHDN, CDR2 FVKESK. The CDR3, as DNA: TGTGCCAGCAGCCATAGTCAATCACCCCTCCACTTT. It codes for CASSHSQSPLHF.

The chain carries TRBV19 and TRBJ2-1, with 9 bases that match TRBD2. After removal of 6 bases from V and 2 bases from J, the junction contained 8 bases not matched to a gene. The CDR3 is 16 residues long. CDR1 LNHDA and CDR2 SQIVND come from the germline V gene (reference sequence). The CDR3 is CASSFPTSGAYNEQFF. CDR3 sequence (DNA): TGTGCCAGTAGCTTCCCGACTAGCGGCGCCTACAATGAGCAGTTCTTC.

In this sample, this clonotype turned up many times. CDR3 residues: CASLGLALKNEQFF. The CDR3 DNA reads as TGTGCCAGCCTTGGACTAGCGTTAAAAAATGAGCAGTTCTTC. The chain carries TRBV28 and TRBJ2-1; 9 bases agree with TRBD2. Trimming removed 8 bases from V and 7 bases from J; junction bases left unmatched: 9. In germline, CDR1 is MDHEN, CDR2 SYDVKM. The CDR3 length is 14 residues.

In its sample, this clonotype was seen a few times. V gene TRBV6-4 combines with J gene TRBJ2-5, with D perhaps assigned TRBD1 or TRBD2 (6 bases each). Germline V lookup: CDR1 MRHNA, CDR2 SNTAGT. V lost 3 bases to trimming and J lost 4 bases, with 9 bases between them. The CDR3 covers 13 residues. The CDR3 is CASSEQGGETQYF. For the CDR3, the DNA is TGTGCCAGCAGTGAACAGGGAGGAGAGACCCAGTACTTC.

Many counts were recorded for this clonotype. The CDR3 region is CAISDSHPEQFF. As DNA, the CDR3 is TGTGCCATCAGTGACTCCCATCCTGAGCAGTTCTTC. The chain combines TRBV10-3 with TRBJ2-1; D unclear. V gave up 3 bases and J gave up 9 bases, with 9 bases separating them. The germline CDR1 and CDR2 sequences are ENHRY and SYGVKD. The CDR3 is 12 amino acids.

The sample holds a few counts of this clonotype. The chain's CDR3 is CASSSRDVSYEQYF. CDR3 DNA sequence: TGTGCCAGCAGCTCGAGGGACGTCTCCTACGAGCAGTACTTC. The gene calls are TRBV14 and TRBJ2-7; D may be TRBD1 or TRBD2 (5 bases each). This CDR3 is built from 14 residues. V dropped 5 bases and J dropped 0 bases, with 11 bases sitting between them. Germline V gene sequence: CDR1 SGHDN, CDR2 FVKESK. Full variable domain (remainder filled in from reference TRBV14 and TRBJ2-7): EAGVTQFPSHSVIEKGQTVTLRCDPISGHDNLYWYRRVMGKEIKFLLHFVKESKQDESGMPNNRFLAERTGGTYSTLKVQPAELEDSGVYFCASSSRDVSYEQYFGPGTRLTVT.

A few counts support this clonotype. The V gene is TRBV14, the J gene TRBJ1-3; no reliable D call. Germline V lookup: CDR1 SGHDN, CDR2 FVKESK. The V end was cut by 4 bases, the J end by 9 bases, with 10 bases between. This CDR3 is 12 amino acids long. The CDR3 region has the DNA TGTGCCAGCAGCCGGGGAGACATCACCATATATTTT. Translated, it gives CASSRGDITIYF.

This clonotype was observed a handful of times. This chain uses TRBV6-1 with TRBJ2-7; perhaps TRBD2 as D (5 bases). Germline CDR1 reads MNHNS; CDR2 reads SASEGT. There are 12 residues in the CDR3. V dropped 3 bases and J dropped 9 bases, with 12 bases sitting between them. This CDR3 is CASSENPRVQYF. As DNA, the CDR3 is TGTGCCAGCAGTGAGAATCCGAGGGTGCAGTACTTC.

This clonotype was counted a few times. The chain recombines TRBV20-1 with TRBJ1-6; the D is unclear. Germline CDR1 is DFQATT and CDR2 is SNEGSKA (reference sequence). The CDR3 length is 13 residues. With 4 bases removed from V and 7 bases from J, the gap between germline ends came to 11 bases. The CDR3 is CSAIAEGNSPLHF. The CDR3 nucleotides are TGCAGTGCTATTGCGGAGGGAAATTCACCCCTCCACTTT.

This chain links TRBV20-1 with TRBJ2-7; D is unresolved. The CDR3 consists of 15 residues. V lost 0 bases to trimming and J lost 3 bases, with 15 bases between them. Per germline, CDR1 DFQATT and CDR2 SNEGSKA (reference sequence). CDR3 bases: TGCAGTGCTAGAGATGCAGGAAGGTCCAACTACGAGCAGTACTTC. As protein: CSARDAGRSNYEQYF.

The chain joins TRBV9 to TRBJ2-5, with D tentatively TRBD1 or TRBD2 (5 bases each). V was clipped by 2 bases and J by 3 bases, with 14 bases between them. CDR3 size: 15 residues. The germline V gene encodes CDR1 SGDLS and CDR2 YYNGEE. The CDR3 region is CASSVGVSREETQYF. In DNA, the CDR3 is TGTGCCAGCAGCGTGGGGGTTTCGCGGGAAGAGACCCAGTACTTC. Supplemented by reference TRBV9 and TRBJ2-5, the full variable domain reads DSGVTQTPKHLITATGQRVTLRCSPRSGDLSVYWYQQSLDQGLQFLIQYYNGEERAKGNILERFSAQQFPDLHSELNLSSLELGDSALYFCASSVGVSREETQYFGPGTRLLVL.

This clonotype came up a few times. The V and J genes are TRBV6-2 or TRBV6-3 and TRBJ1-6, with 7 bases lining up with TRBD1. The V and J ends lost 0 bases and 5 bases, in that order; junction bases with no gene match: 4. CDR3 size: 16 residues. Germline-derived CDR1 and CDR2 are MNHEY and SVGEGT. DNA for the CDR3: TGTGCCAGCAGTTACTCGCGGGGACAGCATAATTCACCCCTCCACTTT. This sequence encodes CASSYSRGQHNSPLHF.

This clonotype was picked up a small number of times. This chain connects TRBV29-1 to TRBJ2-1, with 15 bases lining up with TRBD2. With 3 bases clipped from V and 4 bases from J, the junction kept 1 base outside the gene matches. The CDR3 runs to 15 residues. CDR1 is SQVTM and CDR2 is ANQGSEA in the germline V gene. Here the CDR3 reads CSVEGLAGGYNEQFF. CDR3 sequence (DNA): TGCAGCGTTGAGGGACTAGCGGGAGGTTACAATGAGCAGTTCTTC.

This clonotype showed up many times. The chain combines TRBV5-1 with TRBJ2-7; D remains ambiguous. V lost 4 bases and J 3 bases, leaving 17 bases between the germline ends. Per the germline V gene, CDR1 is SGHRS and CDR2 is YFSETQ. The CDR3 runs to 15 residues. The DNA for the CDR3 is TGCGCCAGCAGCCCGGGCGGATCTCTCTACTACGAGCAGTACTTC. Translating gives CASSPGGSLYYEQYF.

This clonotype was seen many times. The chain joins TRBV14 to TRBJ2-2; either TRBD1 or TRBD2 may fit D (5 bases each). The CDR3 has 19 amino acids. Germline V lookup: CDR1 SGHDN, CDR2 FVKESK. The V and J ends lost 0 bases and 2 bases respectively, with 19 bases between them. CDR3 sequence: CASSQEGSGAGRNTGELFF. The CDR3 DNA sequence: TGTGCCAGCAGCCAAGAGGGGAGTGGGGCAGGTCGAAACACCGGGGAGCTGTTTTTT.

This clonotype was counted a few times. The chain couples TRBV7-2 to TRBJ2-3; D is possibly TRBD2 (6 bases). V lost 2 bases and J 4 bases, leaving 10 bases between the germline ends. In germline, CDR1 is SGHTA, CDR2 FQGNSA. The CDR3 spans 14 residues. CDR3: CASSLRTGADTQYF. The CDR3 DNA is TGTGCCAGCAGCTTAAGGACGGGAGCAGATACGCAGTATTTT. The full variable domain, completed using reference TRBV7-2 and TRBJ2-3, is GAGVSQSPSNKVTEKGKDVELRCDPISGHTALYWYRQSLGQGLEFLIYFQGNSAPDKSGLPSDRFSAERTGGSVSTLTIQRTQQEDSAVYLCASSLRTGADTQYFGPGTRLTVL.

The chain carries TRBV30 and TRBJ1-1; D gene unclear. The CDR3 totals 16 residues. V gave up 2 bases and J gave up 0 bases, with 16 bases separating them. Germline V gene data show CDR1 as GTSNPN and CDR2 as SVGIG (reference sequence). CDR3 sequence (DNA): TGTGCCTGGAGTACCGGGGAGGGCGCGATGAACACTGAAGCTTTCTTT. Protein: CAWSTGEGAMNTEAFF.

This clonotype was counted at least ten times. V is TRBV6-4 and J is TRBJ2-3; 10 nucleotides align to TRBD2. Germline V gene data show CDR1 as MRHNA and CDR2 as SNTAGT. This CDR3 has 15 amino acids. After removal of 4 bases from V and 1 base from J, the junction contained 2 bases not matched to a gene. The CDR3 loop is CASSATSGGTDTQYF. In DNA form, the CDR3 reads TGTGCCAGCAGTGCTACTAGCGGGGGCACAGATACGCAGTATTTT.

This clonotype appeared a few times. The J gene is TRBJ1-2, the V gene TRBV10-3; D is unclear. Germline V gives CDR1 ENHRY, CDR2 SYGVKD. The CDR3 extends over 13 amino acids. The V gene lost 6 bases and the J gene lost 0 bases, with 8 bases spanning the gap. The CDR3 nucleotides read TGTGCCATCAGGAGAGAAACTAACTATGGCTACACCTTC. As protein: CAIRRETNYGYTF.